This record covers a single T cell receptor (beta chain). No antigen is known for it. Compared with germline, one end of the junction differs, possibly owing to a read error. This CDR3 spans 16 amino acids. The germline gives CDR1 SEHNR, CDR2 FQNEAQ (reference sequence). This specimen belongs to a study of cytomegalovirus exposure and HLA in healthy donors. Looking at the study overall: Early released data had approximately 86 million unique TCRs, all coming from HLA-typed donors. The study, taken as a whole, reports: Sequencing likely produced, as an artifact, a cluster of highly shared sequence variants. Reportedly, diagnosis of cytomegalovirus status by the classifier showed high specificity and sensitivity.

PCR employed 60 Vbeta and 13 Jbeta primers. Libraries were prepared by immunoSEQ multiplex PCR; TCRdb keeps only in-frame clonotypes and omits some of them. The sample lists around 85,000 clones, about 69% occurring once. The chain joins TRBV7-9 to TRBJ1-2; TRBD1 matches 7 bases. What was sequenced was PBMCs. The sequence derives from a man in his sixties in good health and CMV-seronegative. The CDR3 nucleotides read TGTTCCAGCAGCTTAGGCAGACAGGGAGCCAACTATGGCTACACCTTC. This translates into CSSSLGRQGANYGYTF.